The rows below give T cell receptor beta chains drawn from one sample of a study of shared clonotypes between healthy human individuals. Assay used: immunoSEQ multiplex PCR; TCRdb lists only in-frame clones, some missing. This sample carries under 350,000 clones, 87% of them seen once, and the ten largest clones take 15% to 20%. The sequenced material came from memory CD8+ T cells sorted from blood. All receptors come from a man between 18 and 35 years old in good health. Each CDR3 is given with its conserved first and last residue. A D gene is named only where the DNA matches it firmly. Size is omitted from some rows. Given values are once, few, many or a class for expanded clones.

DNA: TGCGCCAGCAGCCAGACAGGGACCCAAGAGACCCAGTACTTC; CDR3: CASSQTGTQETQYF; size: -; J: TRBJ2-5; D: TRBD1; V: TRBV4-1
DNA: TGCGCCAGCAGTGATCTATCCGGGACAGGGACCTACGAGCAGTACTTC; CDR3: CASSDLSGTGTYEQYF; size: -; J: TRBJ2-7; D: TRBD1; V: TRBV10-1
DNA: TGTGCCAGCAGTTCCGGGACCCACTACGAGCAGTACTTC; CDR3: CASSSGTHYEQYF; size: -; J: TRBJ2-7; D: -; V: TRBV27
DNA: TGTGCCAGCAGAGCGCCGTTGAACACTGAAGCTTTCTTT; CDR3: CASRAPLNTEAFF; size: -; J: TRBJ1-1; D: -; V: TRBV6-1
DNA: TGTGCCAGCTCCCCTAAGACAAGACCTACCTACGAGCAGTACTTC; CDR3: CASSPKTRPTYEQYF; size: once; J: TRBJ2-7; D: -; V: TRBV2
DNA: TGTGCCTGGAGGGACGGCATGCTGGGAGGTCTAACTAATGAAAAACTGTTTTTT; CDR3: CAWRDGMLGGLTNEKLFF; size: -; J: TRBJ1-4; D: -; V: TRBV30
DNA: TGTGCCAGCAGCTTAAGGGACTTTAACACCGGGGAGCTGTTTTTT; CDR3: CASSLRDFNTGELFF; size: once; J: TRBJ2-2; D: -; V: TRBV7-6
DNA: TGTGCCAGCAGCTTGAGACAGGGGTATCCTGAAGCTTTCTTT; CDR3: CASSLRQGYPEAFF; size: -; J: TRBJ1-1; D: TRBD1; V: TRBV5-4
DNA: TGTGCCAGCAGCCATGTGATCGGTGCGGGAGAGGGCAATGAGCAGTTCTTC; CDR3: CASSHVIGAGEGNEQFF; size: -; J: TRBJ2-1; D: TRBD2; V: TRBV11-2
DNA: TGTGCCAGCAGCTTAGGGTCTGGAAACACCATATATTTT; CDR3: CASSLGSGNTIYF; size: -; J: TRBJ1-3; D: -; V: TRBV7-2
DNA: TGTGCCAGTTGGGACACAGCAACTAATGAAAAACTGTTTTTT; CDR3: CASWDTATNEKLFF; size: few; J: TRBJ1-4; D: -; V: TRBV2
DNA: TGTGCCAGCAGCTTGGGAGGGACTAGCTCCTACAATGAGCAGTTCTTC; CDR3: CASSLGGTSSYNEQFF; size: -; J: TRBJ2-1; D: TRBD2; V: TRBV7-2
DNA: TGCGCCAGCAGCTTGTCGGCGGGGGGGCGTGAGACCCAGTACTTC; CDR3: CASSLSAGGRETQYF; size: -; J: TRBJ2-5; D: TRBD2; V: TRBV5-1
DNA: TGTGCCAGCAGCTTTCGGACTCGTAGCACAGATACGCAGTATTTT; CDR3: CASSFRTRSTDTQYF; size: -; J: TRBJ2-3; D: -; V: TRBV7-8
DNA: TGTGCCAGCAGCCAGTTCCACAGAACGGGGGAGACCCAGTACTTC; CDR3: CASSQFHRTGETQYF; size: -; J: TRBJ2-5; D: -; V: TRBV14
DNA: TGCGCCAGCAGCTTAGGAGGGGCCCCGGAGACCCAGTACTTC; CDR3: CASSLGGAPETQYF; size: once; J: TRBJ2-5; D: -; V: TRBV5-1
DNA: TGTGCCAGCAGTTACAAGCGCGGGGAGCTGTTTTTT; CDR3: CASSYKRGELFF; size: few; J: TRBJ2-2; D: -; V: TRBV6-5
DNA: TGTGCCAGCAGTGAAATGGGAAGGACAGATACGCAGTATTTT; CDR3: CASSEMGRTDTQYF; size: -; J: TRBJ2-3; D: -; V: TRBV6-1
DNA: TGTGCCAGCAGCTTAGCTATCTACGGGACAGGGGAATCCTACGAGCAGTACTTC; CDR3: CASSLAIYGTGESYEQYF; size: -; J: TRBJ2-7; D: TRBD1; V: TRBV7-2
DNA: TGTGCCAGCAGCATCGGGGACAGGGACACTGAAGCTTTCTTT; CDR3: CASSIGDRDTEAFF; size: once; J: TRBJ1-1; D: TRBD1; V: TRBV9
DNA: TGCAGCGTTGTCAACCCCGGGACTAGCGGGGATACGCAGTATTTT; CDR3: CSVVNPGTSGDTQYF; size: -; J: TRBJ2-3; D: TRBD2; V: TRBV29-1
DNA: TGTGCCAGCAGCCCAGTTGGGGCTTACACCGGGGAGCTGTTTTTT; CDR3: CASSPVGAYTGELFF; size: many; J: TRBJ2-2; D: -; V: TRBV11-2
DNA: TGTGCCAGCAGTGAAGCGATTAAGGGGTTTAACTATGGCTACACCTTC; CDR3: CASSEAIKGFNYGYTF; size: many; J: TRBJ1-2; D: -; V: TRBV6-1
DNA: TGTGCCAGCAGTGCGCAGGACCCGAGCTCCTACGAGCAGTACTTC; CDR3: CASSAQDPSSYEQYF; size: -; J: TRBJ2-7; D: -; V: TRBV2
DNA: TGCGCCAGCAGTGATACCGGGGAGCTGTTTTTT; CDR3: CASSDTGELFF; size: -; J: TRBJ2-2; D: -; V: TRBV10-2
DNA: TGTGCCAGCAGTGTGGTGGGGAGAACTGAAGCTTTCTTT; CDR3: CASSVVGRTEAFF; size: -; J: TRBJ1-1; D: -; V: TRBV2
DNA: TGTGCCATCAGTGATCGGCTAGCGGGACTCACAGATACGCAGTATTTT; CDR3: CAISDRLAGLTDTQYF; size: -; J: TRBJ2-3; D: TRBD2; V: TRBV10-3
DNA: TGTGCCAGCAGCGGGGGAATGAACACTGAAGCTTTCTTT; CDR3: CASSGGMNTEAFF; size: once; J: TRBJ1-1; D: -; V: TRBV25-1
DNA: TGTGCCAGCAGCGTGCAGGGGACGCAGTATTTT; CDR3: CASSVQGTQYF; size: -; J: TRBJ2-3; D: -; V: TRBV13
DNA: TGTGCCAGCAGCTCCTGGACAGGGGGCGATCGGGAGACCACAGATACGCAGTATTTT; CDR3: CASSSWTGGDRETTDTQYF; size: -; J: TRBJ2-3; D: TRBD1; V: TRBV13
DNA: TGTGCCAGCAGTTCGGGTGTAACTTACGAGCAGTACTTC; CDR3: CASSSGVTYEQYF; size: -; J: TRBJ2-7; D: -; V: TRBV6-5
DNA: TGTGCCAGCAGTTACGGGATTACCTACGAGCAGTACTTC; CDR3: CASSYGITYEQYF; size: few; J: TRBJ2-7; D: -; V: TRBV6-6
DNA: TGTGCCAGCAGCTTTGATAGGACAGAGCAGTACTTC; CDR3: CASSFDRTEQYF; size: once; J: TRBJ2-7; D: -; V: TRBV7-9
DNA: TGTGCCAGCAGCTTAGCAGGGTCTGGAAACACCATATATTTT; CDR3: CASSLAGSGNTIYF; size: -; J: TRBJ1-3; D: -; V: TRBV11-2
DNA: TGCGCCAGCAGCCAAGATAATGGGGGGAACACCGGGGAGCTGTTTTTT; CDR3: CASSQDNGGNTGELFF; size: -; J: TRBJ2-2; D: -; V: TRBV4-3
DNA: TGTGCCAGCAGTTCTATAGCGGATAGCACAGATACGCAGTATTTT; CDR3: CASSSIADSTDTQYF; size: -; J: TRBJ2-3; D: -; V: TRBV2
DNA: TGTGCCAGCAGCCCCGGGACAGTTGAGACCCAGTACTTC; CDR3: CASSPGTVETQYF; size: -; J: TRBJ2-5; D: TRBD1; V: TRBV6-5
DNA: TGCGCCAGCAGGGAGGGCCCACTCGCCTATAATTCACCCCTCCACTTT; CDR3: CASREGPLAYNSPLHF; size: -; J: TRBJ1-6; D: -; V: TRBV5-1
DNA: TGTGCCAGCAGTTACGGGGAGGGCTATGGCTACACCTTC; CDR3: CASSYGEGYGYTF; size: -; J: TRBJ1-2; D: -; V: TRBV6-5
DNA: TGTGCCAGCACCCTGCGAGCGGGGGGTAGGGAAAAACTGTTTTTT; CDR3: CASTLRAGGREKLFF; size: -; J: TRBJ1-4; D: -; V: TRBV7-9
DNA: TGTGCCAGCAGTTCACCTTATCGGACAGCAAAACTGTTTTTT; CDR3: CASSSPYRTAKLFF; size: -; J: TRBJ1-4; D: -; V: TRBV6-5